Following are 15 T cell receptor beta chains from one sample sequenced in a study of response to subunit inactivated influenza vaccine. TCRdb ran MiXCR on the RT-PCR reads and lists one entry per CDR3 protein. The data contain roughly 620,000 distinct CDR3 sequences, 10% to 12% of them singletons. This sample also belongs to another study, concerning T cells expressing NK-cell markers. That paper states: Generation of TCR beta cDNA was performed by 5'RACE template switching incorporating UMIs.

The material sequenced was PBMCs from blood, taken on the day of vaccination. The origin of the receptors is a man aged 45 to 65 who received an inactivated influenza vaccine.

The sample holds a few counts of this clonotype. CDR3 protein: CASSPRTGSPYNEQFF. In DNA, the CDR3 is TGTGCCAGCAGCCCACGGACAGGGTCACCCTACAATGAGCAGTTCTTC. The chain is built from TRBV7-9 and TRBJ2-1, with 8 positions matching TRBD1. V lost 5 bases and J lost 2; bases outside the gene matches: 8. This CDR3 spans 16 amino acids. Per germline, CDR1 SEHNR and CDR2 FQNEAQ (reference sequence).

The chain carries TRBV20-1 and TRBJ2-2, with a tentative D call TRBD1 (6 bases). Germline assignment: CDR1 DFQATT and CDR2 SNEGSKA (reference sequence). Between the trimmed V and J ends, which lost 3 bases and 2 bases, there was a span of 10 bases. The CDR3 runs to 14 residues. The CDR3 reads CSASRTANTGELFF. Here the CDR3 DNA reads TGCAGTGCTAGTAGGACAGCTAACACCGGGGAGCTGTTTTTT.

J is TRBJ2-1 and V is TRBV18; 10 bases agree with TRBD1. V lost 5 bases and J lost 8; bases outside the gene matches: 15. CDR1 is KGHSH and CDR2 is LQKENI in the germline V gene. This CDR3 is built from 17 residues. The CDR3 nucleotides read TGTGCCAGCTCATTCGGGCTTACGACAGGGGGCTCTGATGAGCAGTTCTTC. It specifies CASSFGLTTGGSDEQFF.

The sample holds many counts of this clonotype. The chain has TRBV2 and TRBJ2-5; D unclear. Germline CDR1 and CDR2: SNHLY and FYNNEI. V lost 6 bases and J lost 6, with 11 bases in between. The CDR3 is 12 residues long. CDR3 coding DNA: TGTGCCAGCAGACGCACAACCCAGACCCAGTACTTC. It yields the protein CASRRTTQTQYF.

The chain couples TRBV18 to TRBJ2-5; 10 bases are a match to TRBD2. The CDR3 sequence is 14 residues long. Germline V gene data show CDR1 as KGHSH and CDR2 as LQKENI. The V segment lost 5 bases and the J segment 5 bases; nucleotides outside the gene matches: 5. DNA of the CDR3: TGTGCCAGCTCAAAGGTAGCGGGAGGTGAGACCCAGTACTTC. Encoded protein: CASSKVAGGETQYF.

This clonotype was picked up a small number of times. The chain couples TRBV23-1 to TRBJ2-7; maybe TRBD2 (5 bases). TRBV23-1 is recorded as an ORF, its role being uncertain. Trimming stripped 2 bases from V and 3 bases from J, with 20 bases between. The CDR3 loop spans 17 amino acids. The CDR3, as DNA: TGCGCCAGCAGTCAACCCTGGGAGAGCCCCGCATACTACGAGCAGTACTTC. Translated, it gives CASSQPWESPAYYEQYF.

This clonotype was detected ten times or more. V is TRBV9 and J is TRBJ2-2; D may be TRBD2 (5 bases). This CDR3 is 14 amino acids long. The germline V and J ends were trimmed by 4 bases and 2 bases, with 9 bases remaining between them. The germline gives CDR1 SGDLS, CDR2 YYNGEE. The CDR3 loop reads CASSPRENTGELFF. The CDR3 nucleotides read TGTGCCAGCAGCCCCCGGGAAAACACCGGGGAGCTGTTTTTT.

This clonotype was counted ten times or more. The V and J genes are TRBV28 and TRBJ2-3; D is unclear. V shed 1 base and J shed 1 base, with 6 bases lying between them. CDR3 length: 14 amino acids. Germline loops: CDR1 MDHEN, CDR2 SYDVKM. The CDR3 DNA sequence: TGTGCCAGCAGTTTATTGGCCCGCACAGATACGCAGTATTTT. Its protein is CASSLLARTDTQYF.

This clonotype was observed a few times. This chain connects TRBV12-3 or TRBV12-4 to TRBJ1-2; D gene ambiguous. The CDR3 contains 13 residues. The V end lost 5 bases, the J end lost 8 bases, and 15 bases lay between the germline ends. The DNA of the CDR3 is TGTGCCAGCAGTCCCGGATTTCAACGGGGCTACACCTTC. Protein product: CASSPGFQRGYTF.

The chain carries TRBV20-1 and TRBJ2-1, with unresolved D. Germline assignment: CDR1 DFQATT and CDR2 SNEGSKA (reference sequence). CDR3 length: 12 residues. V was cut by 3 bases and J by 6 bases, with 9 bases left in between. The CDR3 sequence: CSARVGINEQFF. The CDR3 DNA sequence: TGCAGTGCTAGGGTTGGGATCAATGAGCAGTTCTTC.

The table lists this clonotype with a few counts. The V gene is TRBV12-3 or TRBV12-4, the J gene TRBJ2-7; weak D call: TRBD2 (6 bases). The CDR3 runs to 12 residues. V shed 6 bases and J shed 6 bases, with 12 bases lying between them. CDR3 in DNA: TGTGCCAGCAGCCAAAGGGGAGGCGAGCAGTACTTC. It specifies CASSQRGGEQYF.

At least ten counts were recorded for this clonotype. The junction and the germline gene differ at one end; a read error may be behind it. The V gene is TRBV5-1, the J gene TRBJ1-1, with TRBD1 as a possible D gene (5 bases). The CDR3 totals 13 residues. Germline V CDR1 and CDR2: SGHRS, YFSETQ. The DNA for the CDR3 is TGTGCCAGCAGTTTCGACAGGAACACTGAAGCTTTCTTT. The encoded protein is CASSFDRNTEAFF.

This chain connects TRBV5-1 to TRBJ2-3, with 14 bases aligning to TRBD2. The CDR3 spans 17 residues. J gave up 5 bases and V 4 bases, and 9 bases lay outside the gene matches. The germline CDR1 and CDR2 sequences are SGHRS and YFSETQ. This CDR3 reads CASSDTGLAGAGDTQYF. In nucleotides, the CDR3 is TGCGCCAGCAGCGATACGGGACTAGCGGGAGCGGGAGATACGCAGTATTTT.

The chain uses TRBV20-1 and TRBJ2-7, with TRBD2 matching 7 bases. Germline loops: CDR1 DFQATT, CDR2 SNEGSKA (reference sequence). Germline trimming cut 0 bases from V and 5 bases from J; bases unmatched to any gene: 7. The CDR3 runs to 14 residues. For the CDR3, the DNA is TGCAGTGCTAGAGAGGGGACTAATCCCCACGAGCAGTACTTC. Translation gives CSAREGTNPHEQYF.

The gene calls are TRBV5-1 and TRBJ2-2; 15 positions match TRBD2. Germline CDR1 reads SGHRS; CDR2 reads YFSETQ. Trimming at V came to 4 bases and at J to 0 bases, leaving 4 bases not matched to a gene. CDR3 length equals 18 residues. CDR3 loop: CASSEGLAGGPNTGELFF. The CDR3 coding sequence is TGCGCCAGCAGCGAAGGACTAGCGGGAGGGCCGAACACCGGGGAGCTGTTTTTT. The entire variable domain, with the rest obtained from reference TRBV5-1 and TRBJ2-2, is as follows: KAGVTQTPRYLIKTRGQQVTLSCSPISGHRSVSWYQQTPGQGLQFLFEYFSETQRNKGNFPGRFSGRQFSNSRSEMNVSTLELGDSALYLCASSEGLAGGPNTGELFFGEGSRLTVL.